This T cell receptor (beta chain) originates from a study of cytomegalovirus exposure and HLA in healthy donors. Study results and limitations: A list of 164 TCR beta chains associated with cytomegalovirus was given.

Separate from the 666-subject first cohort was the approximately 130-subject validation cohort, to which the donors belonged. This CDR3 has 14 amino acids. The trim removed 1 base at V and 2 bases at J, leaving 0 bases unmatched. The V gene's germline CDR1 is LNHDA and CDR2 SQIVND (reference sequence). Data came from immunoSEQ multiplex PCR; TCRdb stores just in-frame clones and leaves some out. The sample lists 95,000 to 150,000 clones; about nine tenths were seen once. Note on this clone: What it recognizes is unknown. The identical CDR3 is also encoded by other nucleotide sequences in the sample.

This TCR was sampled from a young woman in good health and CMV-seronegative. Sequencing was carried out using PBMCs. V is TRBV19 and J is TRBJ2-7; 9 bases are a match to TRBD1. As DNA, the CDR3 is TGTGCCAGTAGTATAGGACAGGGGGCCTACGAGCAGTACTTC. Protein product: CASSIGQGAYEQYF.